This T cell receptor beta chain derives from a study of T cells after yellow fever vaccination. Study-level results: Any FACS-sorted repertoire could hold abundant clonotypes that contaminate it from the bulk population.

About this clonotype: Its antigen is as yet unknown.

TCRdb analysed the 5' RACE reads with MiXCR anew, one entry per CDR3 protein. The data show some 320,000 distinct CDR3 sequences, around 4.4% seen once. Germline lookup yields CDR1 SGHRS and CDR2 YFSETQ. Trimming removed 8 bases at V and 1 base at J, with 9 bases between. The length of the CDR3 is 12 residues. The V gene is TRBV5-1, the J gene TRBJ1-1, with D perhaps matching TRBD1 (5 bases). This clonotype was obtained from a man between 18 and 35 years old who received the YFV17D yellow fever vaccine. Sequenced here: PBMCs, sampled 15 days after the yellow fever booster vaccination. CDR3 region: CARRDRNTEAFF. The DNA of the CDR3 is TGCGCCAGGAGGGACCGGAACACTGAAGCTTTCTTT. The full variable domain, with the rest looked up from reference TRBV5-1 and TRBJ1-1, is KAGVTQTPRYLIKTRGQQVTLSCSPISGHRSVSWYQQTPGQGLQFLFEYFSETQRNKGNFPGRFSGRQFSNSRSEMNVSTLELGDSALYLCARRDRNTEAFFGQGTRLTVV.